The source of this TCR beta chain is a study of blood T cells in healthy people across ages. Study results and caveats: It was not known whether donors were CMV positive (a possible confounder of expanded clonotype changes). Higher naive T cell percentage went strongly together with higher TCR beta diversity.

CDR3 length: 15 amino acids. Trimming pared 4 bases from V and 6 bases from J, leaving 18 bases between. From germline, CDR1 is SGHRS and CDR2 YFSETQ. About this clonotype: The target antigen is unknown.

A second PCR, run for roughly 7 to 12 cycles, used a sample-barcoded 5' primer plus a J-beta primer mix. The template-switch adaptor, which had 12 random nucleotides, put a tag on each cDNA molecule. Via MiXCR, TCRdb re-called the 5' RACE reads, giving one row per CDR3 protein. The sample holds 1.5 million to 2 million distinct CDR3 sequences; 28% are singletons and the top ten take 7% to 9%. V and J are TRBV5-1 and TRBJ2-3, with D maybe TRBD1 (6 bases). Sequenced material: blood. This TCR was sampled from a woman aged 25-40 years in good health. The CDR3 sequence is CASSPLTGTGDTQYF. In DNA form, the CDR3 reads TGCGCCAGCAGCCCCCTGACAGGAACGGGGGATACGCAGTATTTT. The variable domain in full, with the rest retrieved from reference TRBV5-1 and TRBJ2-3, is KAGVTQTPRYLIKTRGQQVTLSCSPISGHRSVSWYQQTPGQGLQFLFEYFSETQRNKGNFPGRFSGRQFSNSRSEMNVSTLELGDSALYLCASSPLTGTGDTQYFGPGTRLTVL.